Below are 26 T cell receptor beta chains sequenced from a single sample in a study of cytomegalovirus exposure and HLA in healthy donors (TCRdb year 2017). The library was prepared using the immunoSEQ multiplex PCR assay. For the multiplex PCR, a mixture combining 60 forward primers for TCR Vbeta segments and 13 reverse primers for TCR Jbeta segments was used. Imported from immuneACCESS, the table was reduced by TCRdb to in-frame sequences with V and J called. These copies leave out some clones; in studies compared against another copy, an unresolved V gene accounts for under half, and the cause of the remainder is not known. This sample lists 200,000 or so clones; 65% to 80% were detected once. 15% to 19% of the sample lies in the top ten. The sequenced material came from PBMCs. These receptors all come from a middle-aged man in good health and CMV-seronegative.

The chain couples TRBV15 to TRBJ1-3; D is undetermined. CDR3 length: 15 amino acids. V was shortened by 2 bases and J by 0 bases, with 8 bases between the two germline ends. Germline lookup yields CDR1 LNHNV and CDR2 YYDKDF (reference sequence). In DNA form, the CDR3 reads TGTGCCACCAGCAGACAGGCCATCTCTGGAAACACCATATATTTT. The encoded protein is CATSRQAISGNTIYF.

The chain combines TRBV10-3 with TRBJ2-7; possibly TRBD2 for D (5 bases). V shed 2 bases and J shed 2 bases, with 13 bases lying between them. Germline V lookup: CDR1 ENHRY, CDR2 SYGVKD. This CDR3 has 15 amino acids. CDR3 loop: CAISEIGSATYEQYF. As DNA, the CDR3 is TGTGCCATCAGTGAGATAGGGAGCGCGACCTACGAGCAGTACTTC.

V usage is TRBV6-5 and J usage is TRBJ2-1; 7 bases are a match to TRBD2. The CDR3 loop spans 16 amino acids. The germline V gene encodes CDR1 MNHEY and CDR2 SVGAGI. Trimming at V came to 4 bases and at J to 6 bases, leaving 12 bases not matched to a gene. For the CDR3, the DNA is TGTGCCAGCAGTTCCCCACGGGCTAGCGGAACCAATGAGCAGTTCTTC. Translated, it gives CASSSPRASGTNEQFF.

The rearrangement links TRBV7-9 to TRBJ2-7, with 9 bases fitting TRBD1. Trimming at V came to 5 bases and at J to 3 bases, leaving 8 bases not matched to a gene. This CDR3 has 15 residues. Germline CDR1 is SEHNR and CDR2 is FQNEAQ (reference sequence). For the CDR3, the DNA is TGTGCCAGCAGCACCGGGACAGGGAAGAGCTACGAGCAGTACTTC. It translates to CASSTGTGKSYEQYF.

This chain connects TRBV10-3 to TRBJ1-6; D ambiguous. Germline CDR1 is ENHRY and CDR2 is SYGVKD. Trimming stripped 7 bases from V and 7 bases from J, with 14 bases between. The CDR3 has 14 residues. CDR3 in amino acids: CAITAVPQNSPLHF. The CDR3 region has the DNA TGTGCCATCACGGCGGTTCCCCAGAATTCACCCCTCCACTTT.

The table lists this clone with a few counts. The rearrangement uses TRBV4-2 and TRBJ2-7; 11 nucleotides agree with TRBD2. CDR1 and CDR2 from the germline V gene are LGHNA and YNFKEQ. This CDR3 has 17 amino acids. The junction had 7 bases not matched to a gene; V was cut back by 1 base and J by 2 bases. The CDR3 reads CASSQGVLAGAPYEQYF. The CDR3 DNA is TGTGCCAGCAGCCAAGGTGTACTAGCGGGGGCCCCCTACGAGCAGTACTTC.

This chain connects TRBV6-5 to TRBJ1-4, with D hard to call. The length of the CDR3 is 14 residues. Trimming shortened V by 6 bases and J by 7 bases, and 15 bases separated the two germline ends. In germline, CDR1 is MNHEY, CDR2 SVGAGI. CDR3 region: CASRPDGRGEKLFF. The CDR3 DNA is TGTGCCAGCAGACCGGATGGACGGGGTGAAAAACTGTTTTTT.

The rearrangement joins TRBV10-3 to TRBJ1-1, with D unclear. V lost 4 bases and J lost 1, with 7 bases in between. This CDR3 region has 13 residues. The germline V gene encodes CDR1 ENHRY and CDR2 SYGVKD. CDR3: CAISATANTEAFF. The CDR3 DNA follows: TGTGCCATCAGTGCTACAGCGAACACTGAAGCTTTCTTT.

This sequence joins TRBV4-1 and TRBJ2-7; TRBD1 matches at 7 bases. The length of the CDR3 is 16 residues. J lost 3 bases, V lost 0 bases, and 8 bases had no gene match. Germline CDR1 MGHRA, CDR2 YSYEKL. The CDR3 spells CASSQEVRTGGYEQYF. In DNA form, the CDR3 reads TGCGCCAGCAGCCAAGAGGTCCGGACAGGAGGCTACGAGCAGTACTTC.

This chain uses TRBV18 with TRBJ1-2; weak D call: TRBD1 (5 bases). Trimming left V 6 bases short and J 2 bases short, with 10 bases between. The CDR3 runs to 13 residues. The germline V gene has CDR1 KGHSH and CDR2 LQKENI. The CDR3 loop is CASSQDKNYGYTF. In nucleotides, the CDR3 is TGTGCCAGCTCTCAGGACAAGAACTATGGCTACACCTTC.

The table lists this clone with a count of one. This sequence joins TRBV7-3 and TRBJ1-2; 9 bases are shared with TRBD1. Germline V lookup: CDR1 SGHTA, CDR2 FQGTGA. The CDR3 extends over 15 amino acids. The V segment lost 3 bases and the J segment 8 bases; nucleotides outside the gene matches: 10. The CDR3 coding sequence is TGTGCCAGCAGCTTTACCGGGACAGGGAAGCGGGGCTACACCTTC. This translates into CASSFTGTGKRGYTF.

The CDR3 loop reads CAIGREAYEQYF. The CDR3, as DNA: TGTGCCATTGGGAGGGAAGCCTACGAGCAGTACTTC. The J gene is TRBJ2-7, the V gene TRBV10-3, with TRBD2 matching over 7 bases. Germline V gives CDR1 ENHRY, CDR2 SYGVKD. The CDR3 has 12 amino acids. J was trimmed by 2 bases and V by 9 bases; bases with no gene match: 4.

DNA for the CDR3: TGCGCCAGCAGCCAAGATTGGGTGCGGGTACAGTCCTACGAGCAGTACTTC. As protein: CASSQDWVRVQSYEQYF. The rearrangement uses TRBV4-3 and TRBJ2-7; maybe TRBD2 (5 bases). V was shortened by 0 bases and J by 1 base, with 16 bases between the two germline ends. The length of the CDR3 is 17 residues. CDR1 LGHNA and CDR2 YSLEER come from the germline V gene.

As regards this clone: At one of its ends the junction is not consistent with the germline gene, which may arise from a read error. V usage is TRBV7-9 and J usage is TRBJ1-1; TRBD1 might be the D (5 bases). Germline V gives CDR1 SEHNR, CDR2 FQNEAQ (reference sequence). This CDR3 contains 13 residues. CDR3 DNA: TGTTCCAGCAACGGGGGGGGGAACACTGAAGCTTTCTTT. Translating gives CSSNGGGNTEAFF.

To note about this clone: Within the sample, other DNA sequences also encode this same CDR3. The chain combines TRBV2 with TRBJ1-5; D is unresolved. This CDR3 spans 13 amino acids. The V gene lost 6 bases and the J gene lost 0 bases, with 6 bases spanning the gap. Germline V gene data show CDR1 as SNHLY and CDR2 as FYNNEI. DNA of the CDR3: TGTGCCAGCAGAACAGATAGCAATCAGCCCCAGCATTTT. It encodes CASRTDSNQPQHF.

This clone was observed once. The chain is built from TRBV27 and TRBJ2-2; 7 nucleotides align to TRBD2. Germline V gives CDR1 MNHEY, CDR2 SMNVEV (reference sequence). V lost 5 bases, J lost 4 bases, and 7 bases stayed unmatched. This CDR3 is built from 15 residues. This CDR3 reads CASSRTSGTTGELFF. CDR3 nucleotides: TGTGCCAGCAGTCGGACCAGCGGGACCACCGGGGAGCTGTTTTTT.

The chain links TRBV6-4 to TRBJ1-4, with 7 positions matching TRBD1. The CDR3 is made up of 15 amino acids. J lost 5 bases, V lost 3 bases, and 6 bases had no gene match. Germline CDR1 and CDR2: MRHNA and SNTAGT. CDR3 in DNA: TGTGCCAGCAGTGAGCAGGGGACAGAGAATGAAAAACTGTTTTTT. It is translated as CASSEQGTENEKLFF.

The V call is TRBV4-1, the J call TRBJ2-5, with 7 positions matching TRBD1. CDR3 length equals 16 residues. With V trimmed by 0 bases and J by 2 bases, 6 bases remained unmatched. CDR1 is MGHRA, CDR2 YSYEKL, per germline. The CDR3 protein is CASSQERGPPQETQYF. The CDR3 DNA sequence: TGCGCCAGCAGCCAAGAGAGGGGGCCGCCTCAAGAGACCCAGTACTTC.

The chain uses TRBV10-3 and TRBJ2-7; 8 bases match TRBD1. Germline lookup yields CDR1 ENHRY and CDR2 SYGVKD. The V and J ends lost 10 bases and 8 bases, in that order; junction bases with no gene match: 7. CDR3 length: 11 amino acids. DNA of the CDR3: TGTGCCACTAAGGACAGGGTTAAGCAGTACTTC. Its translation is CATKDRVKQYF.

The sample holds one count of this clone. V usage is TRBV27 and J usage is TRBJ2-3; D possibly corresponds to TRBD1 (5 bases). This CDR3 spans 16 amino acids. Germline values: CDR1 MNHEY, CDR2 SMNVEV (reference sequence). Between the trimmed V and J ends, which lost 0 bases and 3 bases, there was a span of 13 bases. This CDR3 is CASSLSSAGWTDTQYF. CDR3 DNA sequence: TGTGCCAGCAGTTTATCGTCGGCAGGGTGGACAGATACGCAGTATTTT.

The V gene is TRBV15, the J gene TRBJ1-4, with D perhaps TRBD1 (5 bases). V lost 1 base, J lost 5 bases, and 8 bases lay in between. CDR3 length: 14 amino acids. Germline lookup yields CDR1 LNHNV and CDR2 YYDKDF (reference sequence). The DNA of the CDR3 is TGTGCCACCAGCAGAGGGGGCGGCAATGAAAAACTGTTTTTT. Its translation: CATSRGGGNEKLFF.

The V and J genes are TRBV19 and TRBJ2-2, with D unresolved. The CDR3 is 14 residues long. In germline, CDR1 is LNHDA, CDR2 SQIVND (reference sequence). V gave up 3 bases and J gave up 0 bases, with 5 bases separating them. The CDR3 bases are TGTGCCAGTAGTATCTCTTCGAACACCGGGGAGCTGTTTTTT. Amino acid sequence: CASSISSNTGELFF.

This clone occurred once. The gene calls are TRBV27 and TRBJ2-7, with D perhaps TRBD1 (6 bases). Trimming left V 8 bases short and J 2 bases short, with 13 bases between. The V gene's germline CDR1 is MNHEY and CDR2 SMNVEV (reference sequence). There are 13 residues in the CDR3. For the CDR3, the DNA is TGTGCCAGCTATTCTCAGGGGACCTACGAGCAGTACTTC. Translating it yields CASYSQGTYEQYF.

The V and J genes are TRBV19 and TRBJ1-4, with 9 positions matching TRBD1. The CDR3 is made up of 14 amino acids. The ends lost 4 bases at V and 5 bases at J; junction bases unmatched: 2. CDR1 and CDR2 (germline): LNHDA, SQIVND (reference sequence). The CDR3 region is CASSKQGANEKLFF. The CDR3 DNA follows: TGTGCCAGTAGTAAACAGGGGGCGAATGAAAAACTGTTTTTT.

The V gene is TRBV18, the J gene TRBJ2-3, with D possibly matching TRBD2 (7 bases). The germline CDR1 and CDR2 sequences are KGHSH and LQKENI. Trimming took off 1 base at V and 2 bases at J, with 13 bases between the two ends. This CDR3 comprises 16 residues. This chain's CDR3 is CASSPLLAGATDTQYF. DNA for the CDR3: TGTGCCAGCTCACCACTACTCGCGGGGGCCACAGATACGCAGTATTTT.

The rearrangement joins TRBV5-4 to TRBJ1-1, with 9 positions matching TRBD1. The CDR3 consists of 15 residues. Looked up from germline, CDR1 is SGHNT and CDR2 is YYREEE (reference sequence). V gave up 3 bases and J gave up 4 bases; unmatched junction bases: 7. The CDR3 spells CASSYGTGLVTEAFF. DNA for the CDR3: TGTGCCAGCAGCTACGGGACAGGGTTGGTCACTGAAGCTTTCTTT.